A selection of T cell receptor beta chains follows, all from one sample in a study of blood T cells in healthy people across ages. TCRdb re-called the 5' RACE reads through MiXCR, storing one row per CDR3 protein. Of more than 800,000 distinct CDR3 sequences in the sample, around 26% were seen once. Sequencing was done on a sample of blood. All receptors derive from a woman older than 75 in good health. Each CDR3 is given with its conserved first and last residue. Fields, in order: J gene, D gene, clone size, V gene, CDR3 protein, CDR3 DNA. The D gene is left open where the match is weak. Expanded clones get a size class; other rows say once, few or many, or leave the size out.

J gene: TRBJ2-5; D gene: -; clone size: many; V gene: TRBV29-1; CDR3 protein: CSVSPGAQETQYF; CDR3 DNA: TGCAGCGTTTCCCCCGGGGCCCAAGAGACCCAGTACTTC
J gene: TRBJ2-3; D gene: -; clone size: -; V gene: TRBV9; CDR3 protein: CASSGLGAGYTQYF; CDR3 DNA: TGTGCCAGCAGCGGGTTAGGGGCGGGGTATACGCAGTATTTT
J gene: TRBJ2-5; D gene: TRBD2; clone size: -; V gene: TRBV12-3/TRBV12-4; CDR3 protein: CASSALLAAARRETQYF; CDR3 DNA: TGTGCCAGCAGCGCCCTACTAGCGGCGGCCCGTCGGGAGACCCAGTACTTC
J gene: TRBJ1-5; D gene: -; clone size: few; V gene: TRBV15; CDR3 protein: CATSRDHRGSNQPQHF; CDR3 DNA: TGTGCCACCAGCAGAGATCATCGGGGGAGCAATCAGCCCCAGCATTTT
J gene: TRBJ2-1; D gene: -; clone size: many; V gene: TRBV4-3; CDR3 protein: CASSQERGTYNEQFF; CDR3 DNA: TGCGCCAGCAGCCAAGAGCGCGGAACCTACAATGAGCAGTTCTTC
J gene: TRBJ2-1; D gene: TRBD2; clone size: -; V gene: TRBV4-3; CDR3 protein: CASSQEHSGMSYNEQFF; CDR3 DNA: TGCGCCAGCAGCCAAGAACATAGCGGGATGTCATACAATGAGCAGTTCTTC
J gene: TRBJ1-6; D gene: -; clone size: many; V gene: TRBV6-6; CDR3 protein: CASSYGDSPLHF; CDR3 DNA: TGTGCCAGCAGTTATGGGGATTCACCCCTCCACTTT
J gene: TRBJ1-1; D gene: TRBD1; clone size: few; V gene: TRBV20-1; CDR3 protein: CSATNDRGDTEAFF; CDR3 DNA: TGCAGTGCTACAAACGACAGGGGCGACACTGAAGCTTTCTTT
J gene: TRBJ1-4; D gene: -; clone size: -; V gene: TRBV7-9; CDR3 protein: CASSLGLGAREKRFF; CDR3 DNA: TGTGCCAGCAGCCTTGGCTTGGGGGCGCGGGAAAAACGGTTTTTT
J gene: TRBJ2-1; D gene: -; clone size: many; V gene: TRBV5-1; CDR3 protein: CASSFSGNNEQFF; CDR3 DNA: TGCGCCAGCAGCTTTTCCGGAAACAATGAGCAGTTCTTC
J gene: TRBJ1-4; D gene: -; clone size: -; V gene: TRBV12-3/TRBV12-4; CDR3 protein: CASSAGLLVEKLFF; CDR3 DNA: TGTGCCAGCAGTGCGGGATTACTGGTTGAAAAACTGTTTTTT
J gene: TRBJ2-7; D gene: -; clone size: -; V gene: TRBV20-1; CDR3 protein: CSAGGGRESSYEQYF; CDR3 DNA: TGCAGTGCTGGAGGTGGCCGGGAGAGCTCCTACGAGCAGTACTTC
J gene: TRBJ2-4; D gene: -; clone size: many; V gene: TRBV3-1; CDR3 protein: CASSLTSLAKNIQYF; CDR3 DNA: TGTGCCAGCAGCCTCACAAGCCTAGCCAAAAACATTCAGTACTTC
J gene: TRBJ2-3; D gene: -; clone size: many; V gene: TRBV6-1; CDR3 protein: CASSGLGVSTDTQYF; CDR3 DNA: TGTGCCAGCAGTGGACTAGGCGTTAGCACAGATACGCAGTATTTT
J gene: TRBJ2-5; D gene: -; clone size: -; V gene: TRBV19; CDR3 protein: CASSPAPGTPQETQYF; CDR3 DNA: TGTGCCAGTAGTCCGGCACCCGGGACACCTCAAGAGACCCAGTACTTC
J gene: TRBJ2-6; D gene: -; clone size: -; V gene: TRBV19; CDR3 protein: CASSPAGMPGANVLTF; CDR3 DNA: TGTGCCAGTAGTCCCGCAGGGATGCCTGGGGCCAACGTCCTGACTTTC
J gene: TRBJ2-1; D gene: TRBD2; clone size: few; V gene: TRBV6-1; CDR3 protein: CASSHQRRAGGYNEQFF; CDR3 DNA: TGTGCCAGCAGCCACCAAAGACGAGCGGGGGGGTACAATGAGCAGTTCTTC
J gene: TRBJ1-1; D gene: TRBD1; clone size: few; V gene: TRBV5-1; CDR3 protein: CASSSRDRPNTEAFF; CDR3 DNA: TGCGCCAGCAGCTCCCGGGACAGACCGAACACTGAAGCTTTCTTT
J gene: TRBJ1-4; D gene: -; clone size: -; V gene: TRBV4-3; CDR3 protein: CASSQDVMGPQLFF; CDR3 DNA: TGCGCCAGCAGCCAAGATGTAATGGGACCCCAACTGTTTTTT
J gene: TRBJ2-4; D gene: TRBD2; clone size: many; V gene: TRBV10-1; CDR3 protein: CASKPPGLPKNIQYF; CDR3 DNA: TGCGCCAGCAAACCCCCGGGACTACCTAAAAACATTCAGTACTTC
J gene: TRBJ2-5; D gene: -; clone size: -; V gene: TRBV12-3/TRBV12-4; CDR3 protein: CASSLYDRGNEQYF; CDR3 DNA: TGTGCCAGCAGTTTGTATGATAGGGGCAATGAGCAGTACTTC
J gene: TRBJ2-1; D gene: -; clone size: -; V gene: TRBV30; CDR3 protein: CAWSVRRTYNEQFF; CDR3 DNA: TGTGCCTGGAGTGTACGAAGGACTTACAATGAGCAGTTCTTC
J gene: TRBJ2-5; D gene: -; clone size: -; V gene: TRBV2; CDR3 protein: CASSEGEGRGGETQYF; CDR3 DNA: TGTGCCAGCAGTGAAGGGGAAGGCAGGGGGGGCGAGACCCAGTACTTC
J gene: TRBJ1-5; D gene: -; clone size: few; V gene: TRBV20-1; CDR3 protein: CSASDHYSNQPQHF; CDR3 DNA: TGCAGTGCTTCGGACCACTATAGCAATCAGCCCCAGCATTTT
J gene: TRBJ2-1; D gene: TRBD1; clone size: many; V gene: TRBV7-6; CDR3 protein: CASSLLTGTGASYNEQFF; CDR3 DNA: TGTGCCAGCAGCCTCCTTACCGGGACAGGGGCCTCCTACAATGAGCAGTTCTTC
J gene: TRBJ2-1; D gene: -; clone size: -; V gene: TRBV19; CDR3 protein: CASSIQAGFDEQFF; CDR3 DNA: TGTGCCAGTAGTATTCAAGCAGGATTCGATGAGCAGTTCTTC
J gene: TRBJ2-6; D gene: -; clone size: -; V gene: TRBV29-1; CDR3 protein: CGVKGGSSGANVLTF; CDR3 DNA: TGCGGCGTTAAGGGGGGAAGCTCTGGGGCCAACGTCCTGACTTTC
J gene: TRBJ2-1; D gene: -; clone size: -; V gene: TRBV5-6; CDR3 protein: CASSLGVTGTYKQFF; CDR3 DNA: TGTGCCAGCAGCTTGGGGGTGACAGGAACCTACAAGCAGTTCTTC
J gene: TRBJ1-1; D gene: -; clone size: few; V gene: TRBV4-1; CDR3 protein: CASRSQTVNTEAFF; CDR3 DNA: TGCGCCAGCAGATCACAGACAGTGAACACTGAAGCTTTCTTT
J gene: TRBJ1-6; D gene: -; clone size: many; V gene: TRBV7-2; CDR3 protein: CASSLGLTGGGNSPLHF; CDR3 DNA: TGTGCCAGCAGCTTAGGGTTGACCGGGGGTGGTAATTCACCCCTCCACTTT
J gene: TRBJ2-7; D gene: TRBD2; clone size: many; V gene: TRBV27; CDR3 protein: CASRAAGGTYEQYF; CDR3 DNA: TGTGCCAGCAGGGCGGCGGGGGGCACCTACGAGCAGTACTTC
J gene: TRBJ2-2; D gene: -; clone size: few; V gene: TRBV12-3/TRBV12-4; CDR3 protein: CASSFLGLRTGELFF; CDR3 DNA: TGTGCCAGCAGTTTCTTGGGTCTGAGGACCGGGGAGCTGTTTTTT
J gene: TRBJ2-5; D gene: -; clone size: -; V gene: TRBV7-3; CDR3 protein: CASSFETGQETQYF; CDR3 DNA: TGTGCCAGCAGCTTTGAGACAGGCCAAGAGACCCAGTACTTC
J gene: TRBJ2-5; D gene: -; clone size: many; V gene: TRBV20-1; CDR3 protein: CSARPQETQYF; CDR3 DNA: TGCAGTGCTAGACCACAAGAGACCCAGTACTTC